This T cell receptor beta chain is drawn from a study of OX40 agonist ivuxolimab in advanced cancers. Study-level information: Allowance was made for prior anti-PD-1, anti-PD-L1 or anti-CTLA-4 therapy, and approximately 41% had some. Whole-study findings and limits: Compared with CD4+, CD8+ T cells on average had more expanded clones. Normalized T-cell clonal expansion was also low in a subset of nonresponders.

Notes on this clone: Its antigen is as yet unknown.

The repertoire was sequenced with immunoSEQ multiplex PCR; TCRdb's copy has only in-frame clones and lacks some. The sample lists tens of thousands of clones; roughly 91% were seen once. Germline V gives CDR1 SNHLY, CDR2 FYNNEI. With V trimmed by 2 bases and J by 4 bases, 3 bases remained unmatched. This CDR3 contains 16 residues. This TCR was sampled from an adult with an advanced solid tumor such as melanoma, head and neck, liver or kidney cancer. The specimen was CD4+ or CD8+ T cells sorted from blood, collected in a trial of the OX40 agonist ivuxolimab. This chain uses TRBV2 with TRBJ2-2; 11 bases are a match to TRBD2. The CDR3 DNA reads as TGTGCCAGCAGTGAATGGCTAGCGGGGGGCACCGGGGAGCTGTTTTTT. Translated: CASSEWLAGGTGELFF.